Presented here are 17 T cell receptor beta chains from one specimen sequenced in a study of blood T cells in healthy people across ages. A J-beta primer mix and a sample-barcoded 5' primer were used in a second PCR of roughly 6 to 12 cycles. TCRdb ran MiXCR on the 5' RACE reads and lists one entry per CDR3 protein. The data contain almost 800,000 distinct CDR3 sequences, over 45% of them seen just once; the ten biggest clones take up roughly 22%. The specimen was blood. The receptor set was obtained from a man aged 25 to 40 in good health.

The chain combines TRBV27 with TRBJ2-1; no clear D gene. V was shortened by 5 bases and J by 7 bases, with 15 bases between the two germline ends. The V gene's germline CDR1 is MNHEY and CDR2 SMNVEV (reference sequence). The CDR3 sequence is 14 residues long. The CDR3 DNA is TGTGCCAGCAGTCCCCGCTTGTCTGGGAATGAGCAGTTCTTC. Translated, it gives CASSPRLSGNEQFF.

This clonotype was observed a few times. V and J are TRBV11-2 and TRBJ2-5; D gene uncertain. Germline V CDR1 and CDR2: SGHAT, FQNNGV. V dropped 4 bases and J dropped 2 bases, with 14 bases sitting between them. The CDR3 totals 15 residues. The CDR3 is CASSSLPLIQETQYF. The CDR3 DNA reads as TGTGCCAGCAGCTCACTTCCGTTAATACAAGAGACCCAGTACTTC.

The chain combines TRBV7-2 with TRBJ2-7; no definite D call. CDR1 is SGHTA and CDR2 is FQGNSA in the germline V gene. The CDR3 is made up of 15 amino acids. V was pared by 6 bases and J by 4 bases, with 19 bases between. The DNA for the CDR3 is TGTGCCAGCAGAGCCGACGCATCAACCATATACGAGCAGTACTTC. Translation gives CASRADASTIYEQYF.

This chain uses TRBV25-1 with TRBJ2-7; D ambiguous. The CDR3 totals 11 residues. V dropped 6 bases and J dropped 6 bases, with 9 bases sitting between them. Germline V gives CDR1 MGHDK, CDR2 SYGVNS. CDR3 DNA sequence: TGTGCCAGCAGGCTAGAAGTCGAGCAGTACTTC. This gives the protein CASRLEVEQYF.

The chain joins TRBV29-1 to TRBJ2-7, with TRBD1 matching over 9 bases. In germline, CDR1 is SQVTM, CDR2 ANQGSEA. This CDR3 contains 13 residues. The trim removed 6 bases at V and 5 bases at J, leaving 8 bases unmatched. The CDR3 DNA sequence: TGCAGCGTCGCCGGGACAGGGCCAGACGAGCAGTACTTC. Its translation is CSVAGTGPDEQYF.

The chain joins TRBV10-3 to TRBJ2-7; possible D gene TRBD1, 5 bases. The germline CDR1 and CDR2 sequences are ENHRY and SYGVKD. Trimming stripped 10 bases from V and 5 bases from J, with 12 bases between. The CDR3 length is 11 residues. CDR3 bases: TGTGCCACCCCACGACAGAACGAGCAGTACTTC. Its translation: CATPRQNEQYF.

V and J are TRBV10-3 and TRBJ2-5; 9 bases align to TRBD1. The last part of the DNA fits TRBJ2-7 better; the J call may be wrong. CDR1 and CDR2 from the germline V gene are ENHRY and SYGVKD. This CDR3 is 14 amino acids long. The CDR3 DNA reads TGTGCCGTAAGGATCGGGACAGGGATCAACGAGCAGTACTTC. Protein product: CAVRIGTGINEQYF.

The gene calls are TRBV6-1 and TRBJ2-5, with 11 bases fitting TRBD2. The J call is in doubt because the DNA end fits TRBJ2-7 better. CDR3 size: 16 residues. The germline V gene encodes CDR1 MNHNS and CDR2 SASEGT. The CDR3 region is CASSEVVTSGVYEQYF. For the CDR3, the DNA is TGTGCCAGCAGTGAAGTTGTGACTAGCGGGGTATACGAGCAGTACTTC.

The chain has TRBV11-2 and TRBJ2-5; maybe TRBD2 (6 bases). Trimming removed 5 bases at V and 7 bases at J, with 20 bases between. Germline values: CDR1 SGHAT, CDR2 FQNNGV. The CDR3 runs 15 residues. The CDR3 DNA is TGTGCCAGCAGCGTAGGAGGGAGTGGGGCCGGGACCCAGTACTTC. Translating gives CASSVGGSGAGTQYF.

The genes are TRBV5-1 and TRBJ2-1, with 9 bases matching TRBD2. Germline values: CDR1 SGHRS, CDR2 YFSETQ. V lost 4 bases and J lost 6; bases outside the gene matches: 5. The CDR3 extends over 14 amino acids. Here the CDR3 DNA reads TGCGCCAGCAGCAATAGCGGGGGCGGCAATGAGCAGTTCTTC. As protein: CASSNSGGGNEQFF.

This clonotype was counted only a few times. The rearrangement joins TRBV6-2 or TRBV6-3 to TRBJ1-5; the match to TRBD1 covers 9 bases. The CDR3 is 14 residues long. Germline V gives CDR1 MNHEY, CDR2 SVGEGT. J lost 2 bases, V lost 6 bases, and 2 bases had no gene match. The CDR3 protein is CASRRTGGNQPQHF. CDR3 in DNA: TGTGCCAGCAGGCGGACAGGGGGCAATCAGCCCCAGCATTTT.

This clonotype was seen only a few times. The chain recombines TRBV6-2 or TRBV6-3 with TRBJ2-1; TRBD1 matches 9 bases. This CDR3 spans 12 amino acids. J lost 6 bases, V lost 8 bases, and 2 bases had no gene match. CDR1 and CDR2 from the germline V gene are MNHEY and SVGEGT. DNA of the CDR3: TGTGCCAGCGGGACAGGGATCAATGAGCAGTTCTTC. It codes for CASGTGINEQFF.

CDR3: CASSLTARGDEQYF. The CDR3 nucleotides are TGTGCCAGCAGCCTGACCGCCAGGGGTGACGAGCAGTACTTC. The chain joins TRBV3-1 to TRBJ2-7; weak D call: TRBD1 (6 bases). The CDR3 consists of 14 residues. V lost 4 bases, J lost 5 bases, and 15 bases lay in between. Germline lookup yields CDR1 LGHDT and CDR2 YNNKEL (reference sequence).

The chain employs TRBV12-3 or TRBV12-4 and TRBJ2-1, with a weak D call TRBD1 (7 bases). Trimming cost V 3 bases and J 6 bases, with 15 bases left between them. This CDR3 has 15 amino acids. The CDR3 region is CASSLGGQILNEQFF. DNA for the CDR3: TGTGCCAGCAGTTTGGGGGGACAGATTCTCAATGAGCAGTTCTTC.

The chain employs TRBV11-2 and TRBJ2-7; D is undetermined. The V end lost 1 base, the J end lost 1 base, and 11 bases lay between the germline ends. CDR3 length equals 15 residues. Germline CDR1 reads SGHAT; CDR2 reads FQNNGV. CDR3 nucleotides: TGTGCCAGCAGCTTAGCTATGGACCCTTCCTACGAGCAGTACTTC. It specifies CASSLAMDPSYEQYF.

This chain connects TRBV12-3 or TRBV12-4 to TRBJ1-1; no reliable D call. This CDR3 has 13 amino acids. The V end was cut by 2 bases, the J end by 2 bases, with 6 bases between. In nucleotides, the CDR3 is TGTGCCAGCAGTTTAATGCGAAACACTGAAGCTTTCTTT. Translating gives CASSLMRNTEAFF.

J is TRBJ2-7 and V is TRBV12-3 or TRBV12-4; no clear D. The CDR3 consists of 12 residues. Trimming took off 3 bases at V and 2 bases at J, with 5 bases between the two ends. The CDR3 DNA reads TGTGCCAGCAGTTTGGAGACCTACGAGCAGTACTTC. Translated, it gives CASSLETYEQYF.